These 16 T cell receptor beta chains came from one sample sequenced in a study of CD8 T cells in Susac syndrome. About 0.45 to 1 ug RNA was reverse transcribed with random hexamers. Using its own MiXCR run on the immunoSEQ multiplex PCR reads, TCRdb lists one record per CDR3 protein. The sample consists of 150,000 or so distinct CDR3 sequences, approximately 93% of them appearing once. Sequencing used CD4+ T cells from PBMCs. These receptors all stem from a human donor with multiple sclerosis.

The chain recombines TRBV2 with TRBJ1-2, with 8 bases that match TRBD1. This CDR3 contains 16 residues. Germline V gene lookup returns CDR1 SNHLY and CDR2 FYNNEI. The V gene end was trimmed by 6 bases and the J gene end by 6 bases; junction bases not matched to a gene: 15. CDR3 sequence: CASRRQGNAGSDGYTF. CDR3 nucleotides: TGTGCCAGCAGGAGACAGGGGAACGCGGGATCGGATGGCTACACCTTC.

The chain employs TRBV10-3 and TRBJ2-7, with D possibly matching TRBD2 (6 bases). Germline V gene lookup returns CDR1 ENHRY and CDR2 SYGVKD. The CDR3 sequence is 11 residues long. The V end lost 10 bases, the J end lost 3 bases, and 10 bases lay between the germline ends. The CDR3, as DNA: TGTGCCACCTCGACTAGCTACGAGCAGTACTTC. Translating it yields CATSTSYEQYF.

The chain uses TRBV6-6 and TRBJ2-7, with 9 bases aligning to TRBD1. Germline V gives CDR1 MNHNY, CDR2 SVGAGI (reference sequence). J lost 6 bases, V lost 2 bases, and 11 bases had no gene match. The CDR3 totals 16 residues. Written as DNA, the CDR3 is TGTGCCAGCAGTTACAGCCCGACAGGGGGTAGTAGCGAGCAGTACTTC. This codes for CASSYSPTGGSSEQYF.

The table lists this clonotype with a count of one. The chain recombines TRBV6-2 or TRBV6-3 with TRBJ2-7; D is possibly TRBD2 (6 bases). Per germline, CDR1 MNHEY and CDR2 SVGEGT. The CDR3 has 12 residues. Deletions cut 8 bases from V and 6 bases from J, with 14 bases between. The CDR3 nucleotides read TGTGCCAGCGCGACGGAGGGCCTCGAGCAGTACTTC. Its protein is CASATEGLEQYF.

The chain combines TRBV6-6 with TRBJ1-3; D unresolved. The CDR3 totals 14 residues. Between the trimmed V and J ends, which lost 2 bases and 2 bases, there was a span of 7 bases. The germline V gene encodes CDR1 MNHNY and CDR2 SVGAGI (reference sequence). CDR3 loop: CASSYQLTGNTIYF. Written as DNA, the CDR3 is TGTGCCAGCAGTTACCAGCTAACTGGAAACACCATATATTTT.

The chain has TRBV30 and TRBJ1-5; D gene uncertain. Germline V gives CDR1 GTSNPN, CDR2 SVGIG (reference sequence). Trimming removed 3 bases at V and 2 bases at J, with 8 bases between. This CDR3 has 13 residues. CDR3 in amino acids: CAWSPGGNQPQHF. The CDR3 bases are TGTGCCTGGAGCCCCGGGGGCAATCAGCCCCAGCATTTT.

This clonotype appeared a single time. The rearrangement uses TRBV12-3 or TRBV12-4 and TRBJ2-1; 9 nucleotides agree with TRBD2. V shed 6 bases and J 6 bases; nucleotides not matched to a gene: 9. The CDR3 runs 15 residues. CDR3 in DNA: TGTGCCAGCAGCCCGGGACTAGCATCGGTCAATGAGCAGTTCTTC. This sequence encodes CASSPGLASVNEQFF.

The V call is TRBV7-2, the J call TRBJ2-3; 11 bases agree with TRBD2. V lost 5 bases and J lost 2; bases outside the gene matches: 6. The CDR3 is 16 amino acids. From germline, CDR1 is SGHTA and CDR2 FQGNSA. The CDR3 here is CASSTRLAGLTDTQYF. CDR3 DNA sequence: TGTGCCAGCAGCACGCGACTAGCGGGGCTCACAGATACGCAGTATTTT.

This rearrangement joins TRBV19 to TRBJ1-1; the D gene is possibly TRBD1 (5 bases). The V end was cut by 5 bases, the J end by 5 bases, with 12 bases between. Germline V gene lookup returns CDR1 LNHDA and CDR2 SQIVND (reference sequence). This CDR3 is built from 13 residues. The CDR3 DNA reads TGTGCCAGTAGTCTCGGGGGGGAAACTGAAGCTTTCTTT. Protein: CASSLGGETEAFF.

This CDR3 reads CSARLAGGGETQYF. As DNA, the CDR3 is TGCAGTGCCAGACTAGCGGGAGGGGGAGAGACCCAGTACTTC. V usage is TRBV20-1 and J usage is TRBJ2-5, with 14 bases that match TRBD2. V lost 6 bases and J lost 4; bases outside the gene matches: 4. The CDR3 sequence is 14 residues long. Per germline, CDR1 DFQATT and CDR2 SNEGSKA (reference sequence).

V and J are TRBV27 and TRBJ2-3, with D possibly TRBD2 on 5 matching bases. Trimming stripped 2 bases from V and 3 bases from J, with 15 bases between. CDR3 size: 16 residues. Germline V gene data show CDR1 as MNHEY and CDR2 as SMNVEV (reference sequence). The CDR3 protein is CASSLEGSHRTDTQYF. CDR3 nucleotides: TGTGCCAGCAGTTTAGAGGGCAGCCATCGGACAGATACGCAGTATTTT.

This chain links TRBV4-3 with TRBJ1-3, with D unclear. Germline V gives CDR1 LGHNA, CDR2 YSLEER. Trimming removed 5 bases from V and 4 bases from J, with 6 bases in between. The CDR3 has 12 residues. The CDR3 DNA follows: TGCGCCAGCAGCTTCGTCGGAAACACCATATATTTT. Translated: CASSFVGNTIYF.

This chain connects TRBV5-1 to TRBJ2-3, with TRBD2 matching 9 bases. The germline V gene has CDR1 SGHRS and CDR2 YFSETQ. Trimming removed 2 bases from V and 2 bases from J; junction bases left unmatched: 6. The length of the CDR3 is 16 residues. The CDR3 coding sequence is TGCGCCAGCAGCTTAGGGGCTAGCGGGGCCACAGATACGCAGTATTTT. Translation gives CASSLGASGATDTQYF.

J is TRBJ2-3 and V is TRBV4-3, with a weak D call TRBD2 (5 bases). V was cut by 0 bases and J by 4 bases, with 14 bases left in between. Germline V CDR1 and CDR2: LGHNA, YSLEER. The CDR3 has 16 amino acids. The CDR3 region has the DNA TGCGCCAGCAGCCAAGAGCTTCGAAGGCGGGCAGATACGCAGTATTTT. It codes for CASSQELRRRADTQYF.

The V call is TRBV30, the J call TRBJ2-7; no reliable D call. Germline CDR1 is GTSNPN and CDR2 is SVGIG (reference sequence). The ends were cut back, 1 base at V and 3 bases at J, with 4 bases in the middle. The CDR3 length is 11 residues. CDR3 DNA: TGTGCCTGGAGTGAAAACTACGAGCAGTACTTC. Its translation: CAWSENYEQYF.

The chain links TRBV30 to TRBJ2-2, with 10 bases aligning to TRBD2. There are 16 residues in the CDR3. Trimming cost V 2 bases and J 0 bases; bases outside gene matches: 3. Germline CDR1 reads GTSNPN; CDR2 reads SVGIG (reference sequence). The CDR3 bases are TGTGCCTGGAGTCCAGGACTAGCGGCGAACACCGGGGAGCTGTTTTTT. Its protein product is CAWSPGLAANTGELFF.